This is a list of T cell receptor beta chains from one sample in a study of OX40 agonist ivuxolimab in advanced cancers. Only in-frame clones appear in the TCRdb table, and some are missing; sequencing was by immunoSEQ multiplex PCR. Found here are about 68,000 clones, over 80% of them singletons; the top ten hold just over 0.3%. Sequences were derived from CD4+ or CD8+ T cells sorted from blood, sampled in a trial of the OX40 agonist ivuxolimab. The receptors come from an adult with an advanced solid tumor such as melanoma, head and neck, liver or kidney cancer. Each CDR3 is given with its conserved first and last residue. A D gene is named only where the DNA matches it firmly. Size is omitted from some rows. Given values are once, few, many or a class for expanded clones.

j_gene: TRBJ1-6; v_gene: TRBV27; d_gene: -; abundance: -; CDR3aa: CASSFNPTSSYNSPLHF; CDR3nt: TGTGCCAGCAGTTTCAACCCTACGAGCTCCTATAATTCACCCCTCCACTTT
j_gene: TRBJ2-2; v_gene: TRBV11-2; d_gene: -; abundance: -; CDR3aa: CASSLERGQNTGELFF; CDR3nt: TGTGCCAGCAGCTTAGAACGAGGACAGAACACCGGGGAGCTGTTTTTT
j_gene: TRBJ2-7; v_gene: TRBV5-1; d_gene: -; abundance: once; CDR3aa: CASSLGQASSYEQYF; CDR3nt: TGCGCCAGCAGCTTGGGACAGGCCAGCTCCTACGAGCAGTACTTC
j_gene: TRBJ1-1; v_gene: TRBV28; d_gene: TRBD1; abundance: -; CDR3aa: CASSFYRGPETEAFF; CDR3nt: TGTGCCAGCAGTTTTTACAGGGGGCCTGAGACTGAAGCTTTCTTT
j_gene: TRBJ1-5; v_gene: TRBV6-1; d_gene: -; abundance: -; CDR3aa: CASSEGRSQPQHF; CDR3nt: TGTGCCAGCAGTGAAGGGAGGAGCCAGCCCCAGCATTTT
j_gene: TRBJ2-7; v_gene: TRBV5-5; d_gene: -; abundance: -; CDR3aa: CASSFRTIEPTYEQYF; CDR3nt: TGTGCCAGCAGCTTCCGGACCATAGAACCAACCTACGAGCAGTACTTC
j_gene: TRBJ1-2; v_gene: TRBV6-5; d_gene: -; abundance: -; CDR3aa: CASSYSISPNYGYTF; CDR3nt: TGTGCCAGCAGTTACTCGATCTCTCCTAACTATGGCTACACCTTC
j_gene: TRBJ1-2; v_gene: TRBV19; d_gene: -; abundance: -; CDR3aa: CASSTLTGIEGYTF; CDR3nt: TGTGCCAGTAGTACCCTGACCGGAATAGAGGGCTACACCTTC
j_gene: TRBJ1-2; v_gene: TRBV29-1; d_gene: TRBD1; abundance: -; CDR3aa: CSVQGGGGYTF; CDR3nt: TGCAGCGTCCAGGGGGGGGGCGGCTACACCTTC
j_gene: TRBJ2-3; v_gene: TRBV7-2; d_gene: TRBD2; abundance: -; CDR3aa: CASSFRGRNTDTQYF; CDR3nt: TGTGCCAGCAGCTTTCGCGGGAGAAATACAGATACGCAGTATTTT
j_gene: TRBJ2-1; v_gene: TRBV6-5; d_gene: TRBD2; abundance: -; CDR3aa: CASSAVGGNEQFF; CDR3nt: TGTGCCAGCAGTGCGGTGGGGGGGAATGAGCAGTTCTTC
j_gene: TRBJ2-1; v_gene: TRBV12-5; d_gene: TRBD2; abundance: -; CDR3aa: CASGTLGGGEQFF; CDR3nt: TGTGCTAGTGGGACCCTCGGGGGGGGAGAGCAGTTCTTC
j_gene: TRBJ2-1; v_gene: TRBV6-5; d_gene: -; abundance: once; CDR3aa: CASSLLDRGEQFF; CDR3nt: TGTGCCAGCAGTTTACTGGACCGGGGGGAGCAGTTCTTC
j_gene: TRBJ1-3; v_gene: TRBV6-5; d_gene: -; abundance: -; CDR3aa: CATQSGNTIYF; CDR3nt: TGTGCCACCCAATCTGGAAACACCATATATTTT
j_gene: TRBJ1-1; v_gene: TRBV19; d_gene: TRBD1; abundance: -; CDR3aa: CASTPRTGRNTEAFF; CDR3nt: TGTGCCAGTACCCCAAGGACAGGTCGGAACACTGAAGCTTTCTTT
j_gene: TRBJ2-3; v_gene: TRBV28; d_gene: TRBD1; abundance: -; CDR3aa: CASSLTGDPTDTQYF; CDR3nt: TGTGCCAGCAGTTTAACAGGGGACCCCACAGATACGCAGTATTTT